This T cell receptor (beta chain) came from a study of beta chain features in type 1 diabetes. Overall study results and limits: All four CD4+ subsets from Type 1 diabetes patients carried moderately but significantly shorter TCRB CDR3s.

This CDR3 has 14 amino acids. Per germline, CDR1 SGHDT and CDR2 YYEEEE. Trimming took 4 bases from V and 1 from J, leaving 11 bases between them. The entirety of the isolated RNA underwent reverse transcription, so expressed TCRB transcripts were sequenced. The data were produced by immunoSEQ multiplex PCR, yet TCRdb's version contains in-frame clones alone and is incomplete. The data contain about 260,000 clones, about a fifth of them seen just once; the ten biggest clones take up about 0.027%. This clone appeared a few times. No antigen is known for it. This sequence originates from a woman aged 40 to 49 with type 1 diabetes. The sequenced sample consisted of naive CD4+ T cells from blood. The chain combines TRBV5-6 with TRBJ2-5, with a possible D match to TRBD1 (6 bases). The CDR3 nucleotides are TGTGCCAGCAGCCCTGGACAGACCCAAGAGACCCAGTACTTC. It translates to CASSPGQTQETQYF.